The clone carrying this T cell receptor (beta chain) has at least ten counts. The antigen is not known. The data were obtained in a study of human T cells and chemical hapten exposure. Whole-study context: Upper back patch tests used 0.01% DPC, scored after 6 days. Yields of TCR per sample differed, chiefly owing to small differences in pooled library volume. General study findings and limits: There were significantly more large CDR3 similarity clusters among expanded TCRs than among controls.

This CDR3 region has 13 residues. Trimming removed 0 bases at V and 3 bases at J, with 5 bases between. Germline V gene data show CDR1 as ENHRY and CDR2 as SYGVKD. Time point of the sample: patch test 1, 2 weeks after DPC sensitization. Treatment reported: therapeutic diphenylcyclopropenone sensitization with weekly scalp DPC. The authors extracted total RNA from unfractionated whole blood. TCRdb fed the RACE reads into MiXCR, producing one record per CDR3 protein. The repertoire holds some 350,000 distinct CDR3 sequences, with approximately 6.3% as singletons. The sequence was collected from a woman aged 18-30 years with alopecia areata. Some clones in this sample may be carry-over from other donors' samples. This chain links TRBV10-3 with TRBJ1-2; D is unresolved. Source: whole blood, taken in connection with sensitization to the hapten diphenylcyclopropenone (DPC). CDR3 loop: CAISESTHYGYTF. In DNA form, the CDR3 reads TGTGCCATCAGTGAGTCCACCCACTATGGCTACACCTTC.